The rows below give T cell receptor beta chains drawn from one sample of a study of T-cell memory formation after mild COVID-19. TCRdb itself ran the 5' RACE reads through MiXCR, one entry per CDR3 protein. The sample contains around 300,000 distinct CDR3 sequences, 10% to 15% of which appear only once. Sequencing was done on a sample of PBMCs or a T cell subset sorted from them (not recorded which). The receptors here all came from a man aged 18 to 30 who had mild COVID-19 (a few samples of this study predate the infection). Cell type and time point are not known. The CDR3 runs from the conserved cysteine through the conserved F or W. A D gene is named only where the DNA matches it firmly.

V gene,CDR3 length,D gene,CDR3 protein
TRBV15,18,.,CATSRDRLKGSTYNEQFF
TRBV5-1,15,.,CASSFQGASYNEQFF
TRBV7-9,14,.,CASTLHLGADTQYF
TRBV2,16,TRBD2,CASSSGLAGVGKTQYF
TRBV28,12,.,CASNSARETQYF
TRBV6-1,15,TRBD1,CASSESEGGGYGYTF
TRBV4-2,15,.,CASSRVDSRNTEAFF
TRBV7-9,13,.,CASSHVQGNEQYF
TRBV5-1,14,.,CASSSPAAHTEAFF
TRBV4-3,16,TRBD1,CASSQGPGQEYNEQFF
TRBV5-8,17,TRBD1,CASSSITGGEWTGELFF
TRBV27,13,.,CASSLAQGYGYTF
TRBV4-3,15,.,CASRRVASVNTEAFF
TRBV6-1,15,.,CASSVLRHNTDTQYF
TRBV4-3,12,.,CASSQPTNEQFF
TRBV7-2,15,.,CASRVQGDLNTEAFF
TRBV7-6,17,TRBD2,CASSERLAGTHYNEQFF
TRBV4-1,13,TRBD2,CASSGAKSRGVFF
TRBV15,13,.,CATSRQKYTEAFF
TRBV12-3/TRBV12-4,14,TRBD2,CASSMGGASGEQYF
TRBV29-1,13,.,CSAGRQMGEKLFF
TRBV4-1,17,TRBD2,CASSRQLGRESGGAQYF
TRBV28,14,.,CASSFQGGGETQYF
TRBV4-2,15,TRBD2,CASTLADSNTGELFF
TRBV4-2,15,TRBD2,CASSHRGGEAGEQFF
TRBV4-3,15,.,CASSQENDSGYGYTF
TRBV5-1,17,TRBD1,CASSLDRGALMNTEAFF
TRBV4-1,16,.,CASSHTSAGSNQPQHF
TRBV5-1,14,.,CASSLGPKLGEQFF
TRBV7-2,15,.,CASSLRRTLLNEQFF
TRBV5-5,13,.,CASSQSHNSPLHF
TRBV3-1,16,TRBD2,CASSRARGVSYNEQFF
TRBV12-3/TRBV12-4,15,.,CASSPRGGAIDTQYF
TRBV20-1,14,.,CSARGQVQDSPLHF
TRBV7-2,16,TRBD1,CASSTMGQGANYGYTF
TRBV7-9,15,.,CASSLALEQTARYTF
TRBV20-1,14,TRBD2,CSAPPGLADNEQFF
TRBV6-5,15,TRBD1,CASRPDRGAYSPLHF
TRBV14,16,TRBD2,CASSHPGTNPTDTQYF
TRBV18,14,TRBD1,CASSPGQVSEKLFF
TRBV7-2,13,.,CASSARTNTEAFF
TRBV4-3,14,TRBD1,CASSQEQGLYGYTF
TRBV6-5,14,.,CASGMQGKGQPQHF
TRBV7-2,16,TRBD2,CASSGSKERGLDTQYF
TRBV4-2,16,.,CASSPEATPGKNIQYF
TRBV4-3,14,.,CASSQDRMGSEQFF
TRBV4-3,16,TRBD2,CASSPRVAGGGETQYF
TRBV20-1,13,.,CSARRRPILEAFF
TRBV12-3/TRBV12-4,13,.,CASSLRHGSPLHF
TRBV5-1,13,.,CASSPDQNYGYTF
TRBV9,12,.,CASSAESGELFF
TRBV12-3/TRBV12-4,14,TRBD1,CASKGTGQSYGYTF
TRBV10-3,13,.,CAISDFRGDTQYF
TRBV27,14,.,CASSLSSPGETQYF
TRBV29-1,14,TRBD1,CSVEEGQGSYEQYF
TRBV12-3/TRBV12-4,14,.,CASFPWGSTDTQYF
TRBV7-3,15,.,CASSRSSGTQYEQYF
TRBV29-1,12,.,CSVGGSTDTQYF
TRBV5-1,19,.,CASSFPQSGTGSNTGELFF
TRBV29-1,13,.,CSVERVQGYEQYF